This T cell receptor beta chain was recovered during a study of CD8 T cells in ankylosing spondylitis. The study, taken as a whole, reports: Past studies reported some motif variants in reactive arthritis synovial fluid and blood.

A note on this clonotype: Its matching antigen is unknown.

TCRdb passed the 5' RACE reads through MiXCR, listing each CDR3 protein once. The data hold some 30,000 distinct CDR3 sequences, with 30% observed a single time. Germline assignment: CDR1 SEHNR and CDR2 FQNEAQ (reference sequence). Trimming shortened V by 1 base and J by 0 bases, and 6 bases separated the two germline ends. The CDR3 loop spans 14 amino acids. This receptor was taken from a male donor with ankylosing spondylitis. The sequencing sample was made of synovial fluid, either unsorted or a sorted T cell fraction (not recorded which). The genes are TRBV7-9 and TRBJ2-5; D call uncertain. CDR3 residues: CASSLDTNQETQYF. CDR3 DNA sequence: TGTGCCAGCAGCTTAGACACTAACCAAGAGACCCAGTACTTC.